What follows are 18 T cell receptor beta chains derived from one specimen sequenced in a study of shared clonotypes between healthy human individuals. TCRdb's copy holds only in-frame clones and misses some; the assay was immunoSEQ multiplex PCR. The data hold about 820,000 clones, with 85% to 95% observed a single time. Positive CCR7 selection of CD45RO-negative cells yielded the naive CD8 cells, and terminally differentiated effector memory CD45RA+ cells were excluded. Sequencing was carried out using naive CD8+ T cells sorted from blood. The receptors here all came from a man aged 25 to 40 in good health.

This rearrangement joins TRBV4-3 to TRBJ2-7; the D is unclear. Between the trimmed V and J ends, which lost 3 bases and 5 bases, there was a span of 14 bases. The CDR3 loop spans 14 amino acids. Per germline, CDR1 LGHNA and CDR2 YSLEER. Here the CDR3 reads CASSQGGRSNEQYF. The CDR3 DNA reads TGCGCCAGCAGCCAGGGCGGCAGGTCTAACGAGCAGTACTTC.

In the case of this clone: Distinct nucleotide sequences in the sample also encode this CDR3. The chain links TRBV11-2 to TRBJ2-3; D gene ambiguous. V lost 0 bases and J lost 1, with 5 bases in between. The CDR3 extends over 14 amino acids. Germline V gene lookup returns CDR1 SGHAT and CDR2 FQNNGV. CDR3: CASSLEGGTDTQYF. CDR3 sequence (DNA): TGTGCCAGCAGCTTAGAGGGCGGCACAGATACGCAGTATTTT. Complete variable domain (other parts from reference TRBV11-2 and TRBJ2-3): EAGVAQSPRYKIIEKRQSVAFWCNPISGHATLYWYQQILGQGPKLLIQFQNNGVVDDSQLPKDRFSAERLKGVDSTLKIQPAKLEDSAVYLCASSLEGGTDTQYFGPGTRLTVL.

Here the CDR3 reads CASLSSLYEQYF. The CDR3 coding sequence is TGTGCCAGCCTCTCCTCCTTATACGAGCAGTACTTC. The chain has TRBV27 and TRBJ2-7; the D is unclear. The V gene lost 8 bases and the J gene lost 4 bases, with 12 bases spanning the gap. The CDR3 has 12 residues. Looked up from germline, CDR1 is MNHEY and CDR2 is SMNVEV (reference sequence).

This clone was detected only once. Germline is not matched at one junction end, which may reflect a read error. The V and J genes are TRBV7-7 and TRBJ2-7; TRBD2 agrees at 10 bases. Germline V gene data show CDR1 as SSHAT and CDR2 as FNYEAQ (reference sequence). This CDR3 region has 16 residues. The CDR3 DNA follows: TGTGCTAGCAGCTTAATTAAGACTAGCGGGTCCTACGAGCAGTACTTC. Its translation is CASSLIKTSGSYEQYF.

V usage is TRBV9 and J usage is TRBJ2-7; TRBD2 agrees at 7 bases. This CDR3 region has 17 residues. The trim removed 4 bases at V and 5 bases at J, leaving 18 bases unmatched. From germline, CDR1 is SGDLS and CDR2 YYNGEE. CDR3 amino acids: CASSPTGGGSYYDEQYF. The CDR3 bases are TGTGCCAGCAGCCCCACCGGGGGAGGGTCTTATTACGACGAGCAGTACTTC. The full variable domain, in which reference TRBV9 and TRBJ2-7 provide the parts outside the CDR3, is DSGVTQTPKHLITATGQRVTLRCSPRSGDLSVYWYQQSLDQGLQFLIQYYNGEERAKGNILERFSAQQFPDLHSELNLSSLELGDSALYFCASSPTGGGSYYDEQYFGPGTRLTVT.

The gene calls are TRBV6-5 and TRBJ2-1, with 7 positions matching TRBD1. CDR3 length: 15 amino acids. J lost 4 bases, V lost 3 bases, and 6 bases had no gene match. CDR1 and CDR2 (germline): MNHEY, SVGAGI. This chain's CDR3 is CASSYMGQKYNEQFF. The CDR3 DNA reads TGTGCCAGCAGTTATATGGGACAGAAGTACAATGAGCAGTTCTTC.

The chain uses TRBV29-1 and TRBJ2-5, with 9 bases that match TRBD2. The trim removed 5 bases at V and 5 bases at J, leaving 15 bases unmatched. The CDR3 loop spans 16 amino acids. Germline lookup yields CDR1 SQVTM and CDR2 ANQGSEA. As DNA, the CDR3 is TGCAGCGTTAGACTCCGGCGGGAGGGGTTGAAGGAGACCCAGTACTTC. Translated, it gives CSVRLRREGLKETQYF.

About this clone itself: A much larger clone lies a single base off, so this may be a read error. The sample carries other DNA sequences with the same CDR3. The V and J genes are TRBV13 and TRBJ2-7; unclear D gene. The CDR3 is 11 amino acids. Between the trimmed V and J ends, which lost 3 bases and 3 bases, there was a span of 3 bases. CDR1 is PRHDT, CDR2 FYEKMQ, per germline (reference sequence). The CDR3 sequence is CASSFGYEQYF. CDR3 DNA sequence: TGTGCCAGCAGCTTCGGCTACGAGCAGTACTTC.

This chain uses TRBV27 with TRBJ1-5, with D hard to call. Germline V gives CDR1 MNHEY, CDR2 SMNVEV (reference sequence). Deletions cut 5 bases from V and 0 bases from J, with 5 bases between. This CDR3 spans 13 amino acids. The CDR3 bases are TGTGCCAGCAGTGACGGTAGCAATCAGCCCCAGCATTTT. Translating it yields CASSDGSNQPQHF.

The chain is built from TRBV27 and TRBJ1-1; 7 bases align to TRBD1. The CDR3 is 13 residues long. V shed 5 bases, J shed 12 bases, and the junction held 12 bases outside the gene matches. Germline V gene sequence: CDR1 MNHEY, CDR2 SMNVEV (reference sequence). The CDR3 DNA is TGTGCCAGCAGTGTCGGAACAGGGGTTAAGTCTTTCTTT. The encoded protein is CASSVGTGVKSFF.

The chain links TRBV6-5 to TRBJ2-1; D call uncertain. The V gene's germline CDR1 is MNHEY and CDR2 SVGAGI. CDR3 length equals 12 residues. Between the trimmed V and J ends, which lost 8 bases and 6 bases, there was a span of 11 bases. The CDR3: CASLGPLNEQFF. The CDR3 DNA is TGTGCCAGCTTGGGCCCCCTCAATGAGCAGTTCTTC.

This chain uses TRBV4-1 with TRBJ2-7; no definite D call. Trimming removed 1 base from V and 0 bases from J, with 7 bases in between. The germline CDR1 and CDR2 sequences are MGHRA and YSYEKL. The CDR3 has 14 amino acids. The CDR3 spells CASSQVESSYEQYF. CDR3 nucleotides: TGCGCCAGCAGCCAAGTTGAGAGCTCCTACGAGCAGTACTTC.

J is TRBJ2-7 and V is TRBV7-8, with TRBD2 as a possible D gene (6 bases). The CDR3 loop spans 14 amino acids. Germline CDR1 is SGHVS and CDR2 is FQNEAQ. The V gene lost 4 bases and the J gene lost 1 base, with 11 bases spanning the gap. The CDR3 region has the DNA TGTGCCAGCAGCTCCGGGACTTCTTCCTACGAGCAGTACTTC. Translating it yields CASSSGTSSYEQYF. The whole variable domain, remainder taken from reference TRBV7-8 and TRBJ2-7, is GAGVSQSPRYKVAKRGQDVALRCDPISGHVSLFWYQQALGQGPEFLTYFQNEAQLDKSGLPSDRFFAERPEGSVSTLKIQRTQQEDSAVYLCASSSGTSSYEQYFGPGTRLTVT.

The rearrangement links TRBV29-1 to TRBJ2-5; 11 bases are a match to TRBD2. Germline assignment: CDR1 SQVTM and CDR2 ANQGSEA. CDR3 length: 15 amino acids. V lost 6 bases and J lost 5; bases outside the gene matches: 11. For the CDR3, the DNA is TGCAGCGTGGGACTAGCGGCTTATGCAGGGGAGACCCAGTACTTC. Residues: CSVGLAAYAGETQYF.

This chain links TRBV25-1 with TRBJ2-3, with D possibly being TRBD2 (5 bases). Looked up from germline, CDR1 is MGHDK and CDR2 is SYGVNS. This CDR3 is built from 16 residues. With 0 bases removed from V and 0 bases from J, the gap between germline ends came to 10 bases. CDR3 nucleotides: TGTGCCAGCAGTGAATACTCCCGGACTAGCACAGATACGCAGTATTTT. It translates to CASSEYSRTSTDTQYF.

About this clone: At one end, the junction sequence differs from germline, possibly due to a read error. The V and J genes are TRBV5-8 and TRBJ2-7; TRBD2 might be the D (6 bases). Germline V gives CDR1 SGHTS, CDR2 YDEGEE. The CDR3 totals 11 residues. CDR3 DNA sequence: TGTGCCAGCAGCTTGGGTGCGGGACCTCACTTC. This encodes CASSLGAGPHF.

CDR3 DNA: TGTGCCAGCAGTTACTCAGGGCATTGGGACCTCGACGAGCAGTACTTC. Its protein product is CASSYSGHWDLDEQYF. The chain has TRBV6-6 and TRBJ2-7, with D perhaps assigned TRBD1 or TRBD2 (5 bases each). Germline-derived CDR1 and CDR2 are MNHNY and SVGAGI (reference sequence). The ends were cut back, 0 bases at V and 5 bases at J, with 17 bases in the middle. The CDR3 covers 16 residues.

The chain carries TRBV10-2 and TRBJ2-1; 11 nucleotides match TRBD2. V dropped 6 bases and J dropped 4; count of bases not matched to a gene: 14. CDR3 length equals 18 residues. The germline CDR1 and CDR2 sequences are WSHSY and SAAADI. CDR3 amino acids: CASRPTRLAGGKYNEQFF. The CDR3 coding sequence is TGCGCCAGCAGACCGACCCGATTAGCGGGAGGGAAATACAATGAGCAGTTCTTC.